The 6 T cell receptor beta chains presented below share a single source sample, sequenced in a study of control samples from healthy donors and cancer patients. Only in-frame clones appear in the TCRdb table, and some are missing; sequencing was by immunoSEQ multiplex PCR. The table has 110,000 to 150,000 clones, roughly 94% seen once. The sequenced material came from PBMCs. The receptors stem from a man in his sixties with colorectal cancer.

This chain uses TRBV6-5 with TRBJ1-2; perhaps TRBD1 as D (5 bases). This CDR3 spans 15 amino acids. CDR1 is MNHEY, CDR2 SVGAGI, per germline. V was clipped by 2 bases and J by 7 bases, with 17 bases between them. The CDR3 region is CASSYKASGNSGYTF. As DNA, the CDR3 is TGTGCCAGCAGTTACAAGGCTTCAGGGAACAGTGGCTACACCTTC.

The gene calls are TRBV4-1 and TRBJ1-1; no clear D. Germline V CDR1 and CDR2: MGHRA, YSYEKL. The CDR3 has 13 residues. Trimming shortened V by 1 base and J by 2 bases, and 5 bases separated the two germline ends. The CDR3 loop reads CASSQGRNTEAFF. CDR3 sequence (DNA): TGCGCCAGCAGCCAAGGTCGTAACACTGAAGCTTTCTTT.

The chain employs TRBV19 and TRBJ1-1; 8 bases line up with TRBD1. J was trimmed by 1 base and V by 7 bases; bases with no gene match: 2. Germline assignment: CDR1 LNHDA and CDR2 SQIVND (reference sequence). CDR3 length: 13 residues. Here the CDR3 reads CASNGQGNTEAFF. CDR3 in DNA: TGTGCCAGTAACGGACAGGGGAACACTGAAGCTTTCTTT.

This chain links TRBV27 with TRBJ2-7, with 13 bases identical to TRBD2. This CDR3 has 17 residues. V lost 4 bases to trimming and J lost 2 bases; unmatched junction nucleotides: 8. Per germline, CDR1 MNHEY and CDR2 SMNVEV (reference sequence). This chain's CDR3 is CASSSPGLAGSPYEQYF. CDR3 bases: TGTGCCAGCAGTTCCCCGGGACTAGCGGGGTCCCCCTACGAGCAGTACTTC.

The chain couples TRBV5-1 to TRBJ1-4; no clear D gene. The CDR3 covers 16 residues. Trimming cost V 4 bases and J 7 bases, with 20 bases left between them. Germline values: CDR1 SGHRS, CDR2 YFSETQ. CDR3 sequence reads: CASSPGSIDHTEKLFF. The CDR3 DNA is TGCGCCAGCAGCCCTGGGAGTATCGATCACACTGAAAAACTGTTTTTT. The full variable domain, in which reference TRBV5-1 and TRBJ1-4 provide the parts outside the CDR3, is KAGVTQTPRYLIKTRGQQVTLSCSPISGHRSVSWYQQTPGQGLQFLFEYFSETQRNKGNFPGRFSGRQFSNSRSEMNVSTLELGDSALYLCASSPGSIDHTEKLFFGSGTQLSVL.

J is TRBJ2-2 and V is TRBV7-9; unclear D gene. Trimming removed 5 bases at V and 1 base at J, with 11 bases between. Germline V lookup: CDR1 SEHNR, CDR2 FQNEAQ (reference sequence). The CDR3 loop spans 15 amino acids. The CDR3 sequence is CASSLKPGNTGELFF. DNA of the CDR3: TGTGCCAGCAGCCTCAAGCCAGGGAACACCGGGGAGCTGTTTTTT.